Listed below are T cell receptor beta chains from one sample, sequenced in a study of blood T cell repertoires in COVID-19. TCRdb's table, derived via immunoSEQ multiplex PCR, lists solely in-frame clones and lacks some. The data show 180,000 or so clones, 70% to 85% seen once. The sequenced material came from peripheral blood. These receptors originate from a human donor with acute or convalescent COVID-19. The donor label of this sample is uncertain. CDR3s leave out the opening cysteine and the closing phenylalanine or tryptophan. Each record gives: J gene, V gene, CDR3 protein.

TRBJ2-3,TRBV9,ASSSRTGVTQY
TRBJ1-1,TRBV7-3,ASSLRQNTEAF
TRBJ1-6,TRBV4-2,ASSQVGQVVDSPLH
TRBJ2-7,TRBV7-9,ASSRLAGATYEQY
TRBJ1-5,TRBV18,ASSPQQGPGNQPQH
TRBJ2-1,TRBV9,ASARGGLSYNEQF
TRBJ2-3,TRBV5-4,ASSTRGRTDTQY
TRBJ2-1,TRBV10-1,ASSDSGALYNEQF
TRBJ1-2,TRBV24-1,ATSAAGTAYGYT
TRBJ1-4,TRBV6-5,ASSYSGRSNEKLF
TRBJ2-4,TRBV7-2,ASKGIAKNIQY
TRBJ1-3,TRBV28,ASSSVGVSGNTIY
TRBJ2-1,TRBV5-1,ASSLGGTGIVNEQF
TRBJ1-2,TRBV30,AWNRDDYGYT
TRBJ2-3,TRBV5-1,ASSSASGTGGTDTQY
TRBJ1-2,TRBV12-3/TRBV12-4,ASSPDSAYGYT
TRBJ2-2,TRBV4-1,ASSRGQGTNTGELF
TRBJ2-1,TRBV5-4,ASSATSGLNYNEQF
TRBJ2-5,TRBV18,ASSPGLAGGQETQY
TRBJ2-3,TRBV4-1,ASSQDSRGTDTQY
TRBJ1-1,TRBV18,ASSGDNTEAF
TRBJ1-6,TRBV27,ASSLLPGTGNPLH
TRBJ2-7,TRBV21-1,ASSKQGLSFYEQY
TRBJ2-1,TRBV7-3,ASSSPGDSGEQF
TRBJ1-2,TRBV6-5,ASSFSPTGTSGYT
TRBJ1-6,TRBV6-2/TRBV6-3,ASSRPLTGGHSPLH
TRBJ1-4,TRBV15,ATSTNRGFNEKLF
TRBJ2-2,TRBV27,ASSFWGANTGELF
TRBJ2-1,TRBV6-2/TRBV6-3,ASSQGTSGNNEQF
TRBJ1-2,TRBV21-1,ASSKARREGDAYGYT
TRBJ1-5,TRBV7-2,ASSLTGERQPQH
TRBJ2-7,TRBV9,ASSVGVDFFYEQY
TRBJ1-1,TRBV30,AWTLRQGGKDEAF
TRBJ1-1,TRBV27,ASSLSQGVTEAF
TRBJ1-1,TRBV30,AWSVPSVNTEAF
TRBJ2-3,TRBV5-1,ASSRLAGVIDTQY
TRBJ2-7,TRBV7-9,ASSLAWGLYEQY
TRBJ2-3,TRBV19,ASSRTSGELGDTQY
TRBJ2-3,TRBV9,ASTLSGSSTDTQY
TRBJ2-1,TRBV7-2,ASSLAGPRRDEQF
TRBJ2-1,TRBV2,ASRAASGYYNEQF
TRBJ1-2,TRBV5-1,ASSRDTYGYT
TRBJ1-5,TRBV7-9,ASSLTTGGRNQPQH
TRBJ1-1,TRBV3-1/TRBV3-2,ASSLWTGNPEAF
TRBJ1-2,TRBV12-3/TRBV12-4,ASSSRQGDGYT
TRBJ2-7,TRBV5-1,ASSLQGGVVYEQY
TRBJ1-1,TRBV29-1,SVGTNTEAF
TRBJ2-6,TRBV9,ASSAKGSGANVLT
TRBJ1-5,TRBV30,AWSVGRRNQPQH
TRBJ2-1,TRBV6-2/TRBV6-3,ASSYSGLRNEQF
TRBJ1-3,TRBV10-3,AISDPDNIGNTIY
TRBJ1-5,TRBV30,ACIGARGPQH